This T cell receptor beta chain was recovered during a study of T cells after yellow fever vaccination. Deletions cut 5 bases from V and 7 bases from J, with 12 bases between. The CDR3 length is 14 residues. Looked up from germline, CDR1 is MNHEY and CDR2 is SMNVEV (reference sequence). A universal primer site and UMIs were added as TCR cDNA was made by 5'RACE template switching. TCRdb analysed the 5' RACE reads with MiXCR anew, one entry per CDR3 protein. Here the sample spans some 500,000 distinct CDR3 sequences, 13% being singletons. This clonotype was seen a few times. Its antigen is as yet unknown. General observations from the study: Abundant bulk-population clonotypes could contaminate the FACS-sorted repertoires. The secondary T-cell response peaked on day 5, not day 15, but was weaker. Overall, a small share of clonotypes was seen in both CD4 and CD8 compartments.

The genes are TRBV27 and TRBJ1-6, with a possible D match to TRBD1 (6 bases). The TCR comes from a man aged 25 to 40 who received the YFV17D yellow fever vaccine. The source was PBMCs, collected on the day of the yellow fever booster vaccination. CDR3 amino acids: CASSHWGPNSPLHF. Here the CDR3 DNA reads TGTGCCAGCAGTCACTGGGGGCCCAATTCACCCCTCCACTTT.